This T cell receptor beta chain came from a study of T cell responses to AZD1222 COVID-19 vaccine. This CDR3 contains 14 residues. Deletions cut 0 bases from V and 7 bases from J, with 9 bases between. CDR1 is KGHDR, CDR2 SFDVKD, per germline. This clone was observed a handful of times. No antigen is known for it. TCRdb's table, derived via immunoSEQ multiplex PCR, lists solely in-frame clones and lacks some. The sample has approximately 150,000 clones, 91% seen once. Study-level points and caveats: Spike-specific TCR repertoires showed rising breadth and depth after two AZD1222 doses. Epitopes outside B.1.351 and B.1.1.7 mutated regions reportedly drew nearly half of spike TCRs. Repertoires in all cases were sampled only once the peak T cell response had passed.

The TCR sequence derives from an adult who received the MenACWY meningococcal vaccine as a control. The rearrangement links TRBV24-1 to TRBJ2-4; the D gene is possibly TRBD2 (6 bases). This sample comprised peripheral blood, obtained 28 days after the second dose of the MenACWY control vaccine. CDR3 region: CATSDLTEGNIQYF. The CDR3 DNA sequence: TGTGCCACCAGTGATTTGACGGAGGGGAACATTCAGTACTTC.